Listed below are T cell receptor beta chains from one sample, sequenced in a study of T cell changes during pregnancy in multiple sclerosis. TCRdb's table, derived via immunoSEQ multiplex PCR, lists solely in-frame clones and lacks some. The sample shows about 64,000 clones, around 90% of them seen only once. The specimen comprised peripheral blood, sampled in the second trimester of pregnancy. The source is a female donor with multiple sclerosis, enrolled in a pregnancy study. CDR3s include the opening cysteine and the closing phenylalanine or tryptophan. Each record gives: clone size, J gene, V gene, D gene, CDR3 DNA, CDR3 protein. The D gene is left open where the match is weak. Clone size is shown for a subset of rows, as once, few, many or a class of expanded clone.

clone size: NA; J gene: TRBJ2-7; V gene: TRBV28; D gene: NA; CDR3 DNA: TGTGCCAGCAGCTTCTGGGGCAGAGACTACGAGCAGTACTTC; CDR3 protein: CASSFWGRDYEQYF
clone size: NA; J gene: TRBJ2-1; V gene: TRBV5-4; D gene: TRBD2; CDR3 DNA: TGTGCCAGCAGCTTGTACATAACTAGCGGGGTTAACTACAATGAGCAGTTCTTC; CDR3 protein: CASSLYITSGVNYNEQFF
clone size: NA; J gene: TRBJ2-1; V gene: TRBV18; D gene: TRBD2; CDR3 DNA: TGTGCCAGCTCCCGTCTAGCGGATTCCTACAATGAGCAGTTCTTC; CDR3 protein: CASSRLADSYNEQFF
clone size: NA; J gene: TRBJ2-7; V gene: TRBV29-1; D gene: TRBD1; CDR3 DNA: TGCAGCGTGGGACAGGTCGCCTACGAGCAGTACTTC; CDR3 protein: CSVGQVAYEQYF
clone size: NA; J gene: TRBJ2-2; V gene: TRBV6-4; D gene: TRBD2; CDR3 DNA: TGTGCCAGCAGTGACTCGGGGACTAGCGACACCGGGGAGCTGTTTTTT; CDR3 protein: CASSDSGTSDTGELFF
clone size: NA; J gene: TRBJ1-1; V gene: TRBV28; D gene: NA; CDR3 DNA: TGTGCCAGCAGTTCCCCCGTGGAGTCGGTAGTTAACACTGAAGCTTTCTTT; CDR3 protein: CASSSPVESVVNTEAFF
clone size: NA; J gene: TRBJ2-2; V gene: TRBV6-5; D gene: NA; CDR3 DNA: TGTGCCAGCAGTACCGGGAGGGAGCTGTTTTTT; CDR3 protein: CASSTGRELFF
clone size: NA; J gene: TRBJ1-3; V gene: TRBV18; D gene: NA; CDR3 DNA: TGTGCCAGCTCATTTCAGACAGCCGGAGGAAACACCATATATTTT; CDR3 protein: CASSFQTAGGNTIYF
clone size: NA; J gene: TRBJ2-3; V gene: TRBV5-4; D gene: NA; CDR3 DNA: TGTGCCAGCAGCCCCTCGGGGGTTAGCACAGATACGCAGTATTTT; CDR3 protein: CASSPSGVSTDTQYF
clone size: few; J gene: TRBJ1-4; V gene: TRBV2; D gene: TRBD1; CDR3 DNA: TGTGCCAGCAGTGAAAACCGGGACAGCGAAAAACTGTTTTTT; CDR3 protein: CASSENRDSEKLFF
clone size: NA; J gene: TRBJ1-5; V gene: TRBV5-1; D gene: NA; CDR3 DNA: TGCGCCAGCAGCTTAGCTAGCAATCAGCCCCAGCATTTT; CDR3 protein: CASSLASNQPQHF
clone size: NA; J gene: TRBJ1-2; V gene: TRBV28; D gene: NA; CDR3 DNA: TGTGCCAGCAGTTCGTCGTCAGACTATGGCTACACCTTC; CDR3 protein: CASSSSSDYGYTF
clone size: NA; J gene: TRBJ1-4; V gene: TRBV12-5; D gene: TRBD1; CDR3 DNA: TGTGCTAGTGGTCTCGGGGTTGGACAGGGTGGTGAAAAACTGTTTTTT; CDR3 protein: CASGLGVGQGGEKLFF
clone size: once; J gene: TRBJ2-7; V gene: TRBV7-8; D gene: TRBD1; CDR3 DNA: TGTGCCAGCAGCTGGGGACAGGGTCTCGAGCAGTACTTC; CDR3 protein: CASSWGQGLEQYF
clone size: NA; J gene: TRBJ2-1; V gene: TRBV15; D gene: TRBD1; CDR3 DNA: TGTGCCACCAGCAGAGATAAGGGACAGGGGTATGAGCAGTTCTTC; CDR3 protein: CATSRDKGQGYEQFF
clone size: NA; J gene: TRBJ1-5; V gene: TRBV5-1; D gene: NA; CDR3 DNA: TGCGCCAGCAGCGCGGATAGCAATCAGCCCCAGCATTTT; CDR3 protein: CASSADSNQPQHF
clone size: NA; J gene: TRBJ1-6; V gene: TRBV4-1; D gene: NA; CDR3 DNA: TGCGCCAGCAGCCAAGAGGTGGCACCATCTAATTCACCCCTCCACTTT; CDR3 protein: CASSQEVAPSNSPLHF
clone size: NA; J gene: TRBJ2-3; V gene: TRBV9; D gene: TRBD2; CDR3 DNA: TGTGCCAGCAGCGTAGAGGGCGGGGGGGCTTCGTCAGATACGCAGTATTTT; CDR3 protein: CASSVEGGGASSDTQYF
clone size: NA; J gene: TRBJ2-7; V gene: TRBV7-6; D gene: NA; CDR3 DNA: TGTGCCAGCAGCTCAGGGTGGGACAGGACTAGCTCCTACGAGCAGTACTTC; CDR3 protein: CASSSGWDRTSSYEQYF
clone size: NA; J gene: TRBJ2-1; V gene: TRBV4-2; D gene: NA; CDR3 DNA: TGTGCCAGCAGCCTCGCCCGGGACAACTCCTACAATGAGCAGTTCTTC; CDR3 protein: CASSLARDNSYNEQFF
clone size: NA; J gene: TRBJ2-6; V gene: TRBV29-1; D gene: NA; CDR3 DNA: TGCAGCTCCCAGACTCCCGGGGCCAACGTCCTGACTTTC; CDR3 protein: CSSQTPGANVLTF
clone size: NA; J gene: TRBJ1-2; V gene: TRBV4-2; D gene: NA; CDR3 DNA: TGTGCCAGCAGCCAAGACCCAGGGGAATGGGACTATGGCTACACCTTC; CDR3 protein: CASSQDPGEWDYGYTF
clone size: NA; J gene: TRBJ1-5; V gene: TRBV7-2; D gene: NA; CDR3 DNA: TGTGCCAGCAGCTTAGAAACGGATCAGCCCCAGCATTTT; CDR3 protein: CASSLETDQPQHF
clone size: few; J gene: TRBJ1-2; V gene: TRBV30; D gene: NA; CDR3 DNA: TGTGCCTGCCTTGGAGTTCTCTATGGCTACACCTTC; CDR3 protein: CACLGVLYGYTF
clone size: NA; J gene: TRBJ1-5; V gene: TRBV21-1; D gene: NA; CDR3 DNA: TGTGCCAGCAGCAACGGCGGGGACAGGGAAGACCTGAATCAGCCCCAGCATTTT; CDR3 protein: CASSNGGDREDLNQPQHF
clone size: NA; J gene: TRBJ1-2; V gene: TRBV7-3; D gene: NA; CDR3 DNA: TGTGCCAGCAGCCCCTACGCGGGGACCTATGGCTACACCTTC; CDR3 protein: CASSPYAGTYGYTF
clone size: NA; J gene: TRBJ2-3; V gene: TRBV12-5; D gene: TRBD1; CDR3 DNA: TGTGCTAGTGGTTCCGTCCTTATACGACAGGGAGCAGATACGCAGTATTTT; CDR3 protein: CASGSVLIRQGADTQYF
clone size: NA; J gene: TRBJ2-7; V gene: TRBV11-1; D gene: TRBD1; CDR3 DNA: TGTGCCAGCAGCTTAGCCGCGACAGGGTTTACCTACGAGCAGTACTTC; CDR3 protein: CASSLAATGFTYEQYF
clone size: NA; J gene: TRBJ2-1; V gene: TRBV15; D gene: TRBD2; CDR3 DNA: TGTGCCACCAGCCGCCGACTAGCGGGGTTTAGTGAGCAGTTCTTC; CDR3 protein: CATSRRLAGFSEQFF
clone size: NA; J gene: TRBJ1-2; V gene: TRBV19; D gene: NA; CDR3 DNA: TGTGCCAGTAGTATGAGACGGCAGGGCCACACGGAGGGCTACACCTTC; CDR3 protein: CASSMRRQGHTEGYTF
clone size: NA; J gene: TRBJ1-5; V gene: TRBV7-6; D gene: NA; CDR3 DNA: TGTGCCAGCAGCTTAATGGCAGGCGATCAGCCCCAGCATTTT; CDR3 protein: CASSLMAGDQPQHF
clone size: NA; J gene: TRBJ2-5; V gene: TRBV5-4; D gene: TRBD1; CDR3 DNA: TGTGCCAGCAGCTTAGGGGGCGACCGGGAGACCCAGTACTTC; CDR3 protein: CASSLGGDRETQYF
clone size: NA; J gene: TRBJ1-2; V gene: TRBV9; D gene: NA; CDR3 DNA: TGTGCCAGCAGCGTAGCTACTTCCCCCCCCTGGGGCTACACCTTC; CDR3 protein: CASSVATSPPWGYTF
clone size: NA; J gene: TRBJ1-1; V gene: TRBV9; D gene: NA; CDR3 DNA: TGTGCCAGCAGCGTAGGAGACACTGAAGCTTTCTTT; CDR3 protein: CASSVGDTEAFF
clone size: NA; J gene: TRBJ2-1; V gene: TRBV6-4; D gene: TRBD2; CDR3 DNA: TGTGCCAGCAGTGACAGCGGGGGGGCCTACAATGAGCAGTTCTTC; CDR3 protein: CASSDSGGAYNEQFF
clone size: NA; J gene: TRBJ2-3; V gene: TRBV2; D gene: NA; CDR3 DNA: TGTGCCAGCAGTGAAAAGCATCCAAGCACAGATACGCAGTATTTT; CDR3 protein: CASSEKHPSTDTQYF
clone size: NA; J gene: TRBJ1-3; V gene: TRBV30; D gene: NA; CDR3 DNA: TGTGCCTGGAGTGTAAATAACCGGAACACCATATATTTT; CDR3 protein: CAWSVNNRNTIYF
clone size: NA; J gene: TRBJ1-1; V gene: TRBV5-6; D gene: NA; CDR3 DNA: TGTGCCAGCAGCACCCTGGTCAGACAGATCACTGAAGCTTTCTTT; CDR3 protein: CASSTLVRQITEAFF
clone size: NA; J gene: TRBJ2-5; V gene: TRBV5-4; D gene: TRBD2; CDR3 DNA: TGTGCCAGCAGCTCCCCCGGGGGGGATGGGGAGACCCAGTACTTC; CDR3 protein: CASSSPGGDGETQYF
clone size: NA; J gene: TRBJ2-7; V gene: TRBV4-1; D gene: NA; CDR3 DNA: TGCGCCAGCAGCCGAATTCAAGGGGTCACCTACGAGCAGTACTTC; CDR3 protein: CASSRIQGVTYEQYF